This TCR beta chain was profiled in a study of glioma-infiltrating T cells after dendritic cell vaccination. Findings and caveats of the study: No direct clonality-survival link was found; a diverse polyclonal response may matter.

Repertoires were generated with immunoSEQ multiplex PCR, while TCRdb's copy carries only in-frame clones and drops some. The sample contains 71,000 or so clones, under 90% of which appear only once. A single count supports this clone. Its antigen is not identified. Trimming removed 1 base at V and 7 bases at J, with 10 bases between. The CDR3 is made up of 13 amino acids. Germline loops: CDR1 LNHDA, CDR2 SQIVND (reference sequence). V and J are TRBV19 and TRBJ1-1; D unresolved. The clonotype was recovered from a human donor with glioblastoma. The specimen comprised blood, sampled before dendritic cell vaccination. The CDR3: CASSIGSQVEAFF. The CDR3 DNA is TGTGCCAGTAGTATAGGGTCCCAGGTTGAAGCTTTCTTT.